What follows describes a single T cell receptor (beta chain). Its antigen remains unidentified. Base-call qualities are not available, and no considerably larger clone is one nucleotide away. The V end loses 3 bases and the J end loses 2 bases, and a stretch of 7 bases separates them. The CDR3 runs 13 residues from the cysteine to the phenylalanine. Only the CDR3 DNA is retained, 39 bases long and in frame from the first base. In the germline V gene (reference sequence), CDR1 corresponds to SEHNR and CDR2 to FQNEAQ. This sample's treatment or condition label indicates: live attenuated yellow fever vaccine strain. PBMCs were isolated from peripheral blood using a standard Ficoll-Paque protocol. Dynabeads CD4 and CD8 positive selection kits were used to isolate CD4 and CD8 T-cell fractions. RNA was extracted with TriZol from bulk PBMCs, CD4 and CD8 fractions, and dextramer-positive and dextramer-negative fractions.

The sample belongs to a study of T cells after yellow fever vaccination (dated by TCRdb to between 2018 and 2020). About the study as a whole: The SMART-Seq v4 Ultra Low Input RNA kit was used to prepare libraries from fractions with low cell numbers. To follow T-cell clones before and after primary and booster YFV17D yellow fever vaccination, bulk TCR alpha and beta repertoires were sequenced over time. Two healthy male donors, one aged 18 to 30 and one aged 30 to 40 years, were included in the cohort. Blood was collected at multiple timepoints before and after primary and secondary immunization, and bulk PBMC replicates and cell subsets were isolated.

What the work shows at the level of the full study, not this receptor alone: Only a couple of donors were included in the study, so the extent to which the findings can be generalized is limited. Compared with the primary T-cell response, the secondary T-cell response was faster but weaker, reaching its peak on day 5 rather than on day 15. A small fraction of clonotypes showed up in both the CD4 and CD8 compartments, probably as a result of convergent recombination. Computational filtering was needed because FACS-sorted repertoires could contain abundant contaminating clonotypes from the bulk population. After the booster, most clones that had expanded after primary vaccination were detected again (approximately 96% of CD4 and 70% to 90% of CD8), suggesting broad maintenance of memory.

Synthesis of TCR cDNA relied on 5'RACE template switching, a step that introduced a universal primer site along with unique molecular identifiers. cDNA synthesis was primed from both the TCR alpha and TCR beta constant segments. Library amplification involved two PCR steps, and the second step added sample barcodes and sequencing adapters. Sequencing of libraries was done on Illumina HiSeq 2500 (2x100 bp) or NovaSeq (2x150 bp). The source study handled its data this way. MIGEC handled demultiplexing of reads and collapsing into UMI consensus sequences, while MiXCR performed V(D)J alignment. Clonotypes responding to the vaccine were identified with edgeR on replicate PBMC samples, with the criteria of FDR below 0.01 and a log2 fold change above 5 up to day 15. Each bulk clonotype received a CD4 or CD8 identity based on whether the sequenced CD4 or CD8 repertoire contained that clonotype at higher abundance. TCRdb reworked the public reads: Q25 trimming with fastp, MiXCR clone assembly, productive beta chains retained. Under each unique CDR3 protein, matching rows form one entry showing the most common genes and DNA. The V and J calls were determined by TCRdb, not by the authors. The sample includes approximately 160,000 distinct CDR3 sequences, with 6.2% observed a single time. The top ten clones comprise about 2.7% of the sample.

The source was CD4+ T cells sorted from PBMCs, collected on the day of the first yellow fever vaccination. The sequence was obtained from a man younger than 30 who received the YFV17D yellow fever vaccine. This receptor chain uses TRBV7-9 and TRBJ2-5; the D gene is perhaps TRBD1, from 5 matching bases. The CDR3 protein sequence reads: CASSFRVQETQYF. The bases read TGTGCCAGCAGCTTCAGGGTACAAGAGACCCAGTACTTC.